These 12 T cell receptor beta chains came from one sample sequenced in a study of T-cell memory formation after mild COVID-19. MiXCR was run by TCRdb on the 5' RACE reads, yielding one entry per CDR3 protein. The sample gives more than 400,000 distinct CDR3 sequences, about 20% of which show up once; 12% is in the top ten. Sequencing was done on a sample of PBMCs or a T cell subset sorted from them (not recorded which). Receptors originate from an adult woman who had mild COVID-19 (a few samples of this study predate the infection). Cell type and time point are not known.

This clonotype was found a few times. The CDR3: CASSYPGTGCWSVDTQYF. CDR3 coding DNA: TGTGCCAGCAGTTACCCCGGGACAGGGTGTTGGTCCGTGGATACGCAGTATTTT. This chain connects TRBV6-5 to TRBJ2-3; 9 nucleotides agree with TRBD1. The CDR3 loop spans 18 amino acids. Germline-derived CDR1 and CDR2 are MNHEY and SVGAGI. V was pared by 2 bases and J by 6 bases, with 15 bases of the junction left unmatched.

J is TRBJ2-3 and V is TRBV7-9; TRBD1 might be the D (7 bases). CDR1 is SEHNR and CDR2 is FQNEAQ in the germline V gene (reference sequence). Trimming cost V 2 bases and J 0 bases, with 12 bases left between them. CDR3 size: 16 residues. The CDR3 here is CASSLQGGMSTDTQYF. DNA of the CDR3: TGTGCCAGCAGCTTACAGGGGGGTATGAGCACAGATACGCAGTATTTT.

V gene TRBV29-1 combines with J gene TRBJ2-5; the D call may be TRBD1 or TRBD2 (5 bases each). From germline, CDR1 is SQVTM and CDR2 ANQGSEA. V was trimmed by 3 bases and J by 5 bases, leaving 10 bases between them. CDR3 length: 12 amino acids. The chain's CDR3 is CSVERGYETQYF. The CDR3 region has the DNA TGCAGCGTTGAGAGGGGTTATGAGACCCAGTACTTC.

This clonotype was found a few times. CDR3 in amino acids: CASSQANRYSYEQYF. The CDR3, as DNA: TGTGCCAGCAGCCAAGCTAACAGGTACTCCTACGAGCAGTACTTC. The chain couples TRBV3-1 to TRBJ2-7; tentatively, D is TRBD1 (5 bases). The CDR3 length is 15 residues. Germline V gives CDR1 LGHDT, CDR2 YNNKEL (reference sequence). V lost 1 base and J lost 0, with 10 bases in between.

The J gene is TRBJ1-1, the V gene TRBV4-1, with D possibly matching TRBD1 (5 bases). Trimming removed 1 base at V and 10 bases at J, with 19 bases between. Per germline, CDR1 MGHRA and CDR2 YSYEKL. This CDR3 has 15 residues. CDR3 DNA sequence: TGCGCCAGCAGCCAAGCCGGGACGCTGAAAAGCGGAGCTTTCTTT. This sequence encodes CASSQAGTLKSGAFF.

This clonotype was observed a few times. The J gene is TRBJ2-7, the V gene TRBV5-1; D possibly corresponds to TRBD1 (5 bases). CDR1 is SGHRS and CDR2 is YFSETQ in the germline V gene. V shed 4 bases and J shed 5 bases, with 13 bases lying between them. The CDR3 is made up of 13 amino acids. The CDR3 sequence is CASSGPIGDEQYF. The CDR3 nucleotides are TGCGCCAGCAGCGGCCCTATAGGGGACGAGCAGTACTTC.

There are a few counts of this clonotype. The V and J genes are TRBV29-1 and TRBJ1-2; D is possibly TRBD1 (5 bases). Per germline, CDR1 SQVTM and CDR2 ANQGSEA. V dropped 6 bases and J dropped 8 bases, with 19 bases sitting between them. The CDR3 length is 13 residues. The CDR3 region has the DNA TGCAGCGTCACCGTGACACAGGCGAGGGGCTACACCTTC. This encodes CSVTVTQARGYTF.

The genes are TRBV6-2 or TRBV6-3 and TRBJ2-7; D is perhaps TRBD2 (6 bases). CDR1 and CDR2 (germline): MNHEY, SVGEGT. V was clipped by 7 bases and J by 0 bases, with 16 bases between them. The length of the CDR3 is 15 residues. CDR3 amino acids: CASNRRRDSSYEQYF. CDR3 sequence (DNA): TGTGCCAGCAATCGGCGAAGGGACTCCTCCTACGAGCAGTACTTC.

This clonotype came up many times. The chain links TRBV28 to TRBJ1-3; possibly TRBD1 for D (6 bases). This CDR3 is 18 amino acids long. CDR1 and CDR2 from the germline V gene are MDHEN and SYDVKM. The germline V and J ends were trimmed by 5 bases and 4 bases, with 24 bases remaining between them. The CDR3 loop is CASSPFLYSGQGGNTIYF. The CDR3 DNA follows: TGTGCCAGCAGTCCCTTTTTATACTCGGGACAAGGCGGAAACACCATATATTTT. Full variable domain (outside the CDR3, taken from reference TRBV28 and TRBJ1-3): DVKVTQSSRYLVKRTGEKVFLECVQDMDHENMFWYRQDPGLGLRLIYFSYDVKMKEKGDIPEGYSVSREKKERFSLILESASTNQTSMYLCASSPFLYSGQGGNTIYFGEGSWLTVV.

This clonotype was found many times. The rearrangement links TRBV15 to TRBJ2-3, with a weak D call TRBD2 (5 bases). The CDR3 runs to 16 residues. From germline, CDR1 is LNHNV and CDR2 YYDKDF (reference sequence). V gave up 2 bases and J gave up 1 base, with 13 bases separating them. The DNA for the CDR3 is TGTGCCACCAGCAGACCGTCAGGCGGGCGCACAGATACGCAGTATTTT. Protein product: CATSRPSGGRTDTQYF.

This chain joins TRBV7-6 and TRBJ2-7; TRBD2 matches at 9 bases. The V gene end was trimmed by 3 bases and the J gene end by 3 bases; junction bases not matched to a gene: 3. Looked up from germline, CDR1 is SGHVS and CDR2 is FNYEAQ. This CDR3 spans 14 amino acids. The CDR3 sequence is CASSFSSGNYEQYF. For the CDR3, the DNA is TGTGCCAGCAGCTTCTCTAGCGGGAACTACGAGCAGTACTTC.

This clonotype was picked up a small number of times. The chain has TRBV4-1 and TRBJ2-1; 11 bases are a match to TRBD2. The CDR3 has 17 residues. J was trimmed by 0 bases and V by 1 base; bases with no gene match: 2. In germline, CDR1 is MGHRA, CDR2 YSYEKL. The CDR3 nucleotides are TGCGCCAGCAGCCAAGGAACTAGCGGGAGCTCCTACAATGAGCAGTTCTTC. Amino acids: CASSQGTSGSSYNEQFF.